This T cell receptor beta chain came from a study of PD-L1 blockade in urothelial cancer. On the study more broadly: The median T cell count in blood samples was about 140,000.

Noted time point: peripheral blood 6 weeks after treatment start. Remarks on this clone: Its antigen is as yet unknown.

V was shortened by 1 base and J by 12 bases, with 13 bases between the two germline ends. The germline gives CDR1 SGHTA, CDR2 FQGNSA. This CDR3 has 13 residues. General observations from the study: Below-median pretreatment blood TCR clonality was associated with improved progression-free and overall survival.

Data came from immunoSEQ multiplex PCR; TCRdb stores just in-frame clones and leaves some out. Of around 120,000 clones in the sample, around nine tenths are singletons; the top ten hold more than 1.5%. Sequencing used PBMCs, obtained around atezolizumab (anti-PD-L1) treatment. The sequence came from a man in his fifties or sixties with urothelial cancer. The chain links TRBV7-2 to TRBJ2-1, with TRBD1 as a possible D gene (6 bases). CDR3 sequence: CASSLGHGTMQFF. Written as DNA, the CDR3 is TGTGCCAGCAGCTTAGGGCATGGGACAATGCAGTTCTTC.